The next 22 T cell receptor beta chains were all read from a single sample in a study of blood T cell repertoires in COVID-19. Method: immunoSEQ multiplex PCR; TCRdb's copy keeps in-frame clones and lacks some. Of 25,000 to 35,000 clones in the sample, 89% were seen once. Specimen: peripheral blood. The receptor set was obtained from a human donor with acute or convalescent COVID-19. The donor label of this sample is uncertain.

The V gene is TRBV6-1, the J gene TRBJ1-6, with D perhaps TRBD1 (5 bases). CDR1 and CDR2 from the germline V gene are MNHNS and SASEGT. There are 14 residues in the CDR3. V dropped 1 base and J dropped 6 bases, with 7 bases sitting between them. CDR3 in DNA: TGTGCCAGCAGTGAAGGGCAGGGTAATTCACCCCTCCACTTT. Protein product: CASSEGQGNSPLHF.

The chain carries TRBV25-1 and TRBJ1-2; 8 positions agree with TRBD1. CDR1 is MGHDK and CDR2 is SYGVNS in the germline V gene. CDR3 size: 14 residues. V was clipped by 1 base and J by 6 bases; unmatched bases: 4. CDR3 residues: CASSESAGGDGYTF. The CDR3 nucleotides read TGTGCCAGCAGTGAATCGGCAGGGGGCGATGGCTACACCTTC.

The rearrangement links TRBV27 to TRBJ2-5; TRBD2 might be the D (5 bases). V lost 6 bases and J lost 5, with 16 bases in between. Germline V gene data show CDR1 as MNHEY and CDR2 as SMNVEV (reference sequence). The CDR3 has 14 amino acids. CDR3 sequence (DNA): TGTGCCAGCAGCACCGGGATCCCAAGGGAGACCCAGTACTTC. Its translation: CASSTGIPRETQYF.

The V call is TRBV7-9, the J call TRBJ2-7, with D possibly TRBD1 on 5 matching bases. Trimming cost V 1 base and J 4 bases, with 11 bases left between them. Germline-derived CDR1 and CDR2 are SEHNR and FQNEAQ (reference sequence). There are 14 residues in the CDR3. The CDR3 region is CASSLDGTGYEQYF. CDR3 sequence (DNA): TGTGCCAGCAGCTTAGACGGCACAGGATACGAGCAGTACTTC.

The rearrangement joins TRBV7-6 to TRBJ1-1; D gene uncertain. Germline V gene lookup returns CDR1 SGHVS and CDR2 FNYEAQ. V lost 7 bases, J lost 7 bases, and 22 bases lay in between. This CDR3 spans 15 amino acids. CDR3 sequence reads: CASNKAGGRPFEAFF. The CDR3 DNA is TGTGCCAGCAATAAGGCCGGTGGGAGACCATTTGAAGCTTTCTTT. The whole variable domain, filled in from reference TRBV7-6 and TRBJ1-1, reads GAGVSQSPRYKVTKRGQDVALRCDPISGHVSLYWYRQALGQGPEFLTYFNYEAQQDKSGLPNDRFSAERPEGSISTLTIQRTEQRDSAMYRCASNKAGGRPFEAFFGQGTRLTVV.

The chain carries TRBV28 and TRBJ2-2, with TRBD2 identical over 9 bases. The CDR3 extends over 14 amino acids. The ends lost 10 bases at V and 5 bases at J; junction bases unmatched: 8. Germline CDR1 is MDHEN and CDR2 is SYDVKM. In nucleotides, the CDR3 is TGTGCCAACCAGGCTAGCGGGGATACCGGGGAGCTGTTTTTT. This encodes CANQASGDTGELFF.

The V and J genes are TRBV7-9 and TRBJ1-5; 7 bases line up with TRBD1. From germline, CDR1 is SEHNR and CDR2 FQNEAQ (reference sequence). V shed 5 bases and J 7 bases; nucleotides not matched to a gene: 5. This CDR3 contains 13 residues. The chain's CDR3 is CASSQGGGQPQHF. The CDR3 DNA reads as TGTGCCAGCAGCCAGGGGGGTGGCCAGCCCCAGCATTTT.

This chain links TRBV3-1 (or the pseudogene TRBV3-2) with TRBJ2-5, with 10 bases that match TRBD2. J was trimmed by 2 bases and V by 4 bases; bases with no gene match: 4. CDR1 and CDR2 (germline): LGHDT, YNNKEL (reference sequence). The CDR3 loop spans 15 amino acids. DNA for the CDR3: TGTGCCAGCAGCCCACAGACTAGCGGGCAAGAGACCCAGTACTTC. This sequence encodes CASSPQTSGQETQYF.

The chain has TRBV5-6 and TRBJ2-7, with 12 bases lining up with TRBD1. V was clipped by 4 bases and J by 4 bases; unmatched bases: 12. Looked up from germline, CDR1 is SGHDT and CDR2 is YYEEEE. CDR3 length equals 17 residues. In nucleotides, the CDR3 is TGTGCCAGCAGCCCTACCGGGACAGGGGGCGCAAGGTACGAGCAGTACTTC. Protein sequence: CASSPTGTGGARYEQYF.

V usage is TRBV10-2 and J usage is TRBJ1-1, with 9 positions matching TRBD1. V lost 3 bases, J lost 0 bases, and 5 bases stayed unmatched. The CDR3 has 16 residues. Per the germline V gene, CDR1 is WSHSY and CDR2 is SAAADI. CDR3 bases: TGCGCCAGCAGTGATAGGACAGGGGTATTGAACACTGAAGCTTTCTTT. Translating gives CASSDRTGVLNTEAFF.

The rearrangement joins TRBV6-6 to TRBJ1-4, with TRBD1 matching 8 bases. Germline assignment: CDR1 MNHNY and CDR2 SVGAGI (reference sequence). The CDR3 runs 17 residues. Trimming removed 5 bases from V and 0 bases from J; junction bases left unmatched: 8. The CDR3 DNA reads TGTGCCAGCAGTCCAGGACAGGGCAGAGCAACTAATGAAAAACTGTTTTTT. This sequence encodes CASSPGQGRATNEKLFF.

The genes are TRBV7-2 and TRBJ2-2; D is uncertain. Germline V CDR1 and CDR2: SGHTA, FQGNSA. CDR3 length equals 14 residues. V lost 1 base, J lost 8 bases, and 11 bases lay in between. The CDR3 region has the DNA TGTGCCAGCAGCTTAGGAGGCCTCCGGGGGGAGCTGTTTTTT. Translated: CASSLGGLRGELFF.

The rearrangement joins TRBV19 to TRBJ1-4, with 7 bases that match TRBD1. The CDR3 extends over 15 amino acids. With V trimmed by 3 bases and J by 4 bases, 5 bases remained unmatched. CDR1 is LNHDA, CDR2 SQIVND, per germline (reference sequence). The CDR3 DNA reads TGTGCCAGTAGTATCTGGACAGGCCGTAATGAAAAACTGTTTTTT. As protein: CASSIWTGRNEKLFF.

This chain uses TRBV5-4 with TRBJ2-7; 11 bases fit TRBD2. The CDR3 covers 15 residues. The V segment lost 0 bases and the J segment 2 bases; nucleotides outside the gene matches: 1. CDR1 SGHNT and CDR2 YYREEE come from the germline V gene (reference sequence). The CDR3 loop is CASSLVSGGAYEQYF. CDR3 sequence (DNA): TGTGCCAGCAGCTTGGTTAGCGGGGGGGCCTACGAGCAGTACTTC. The complete variable domain, with remaining parts taken from reference TRBV5-4 and TRBJ2-7, reads ETGVTQSPTHLIKTRGQQVTLRCSSQSGHNTVSWYQQALGQGPQFIFQYYREEENGRGNFPPRFSGLQFPNYSSELNVNALELDDSALYLCASSLVSGGAYEQYFGPGTRLTVT.

The chain carries TRBV19 and TRBJ2-5, with D perhaps TRBD2 (7 bases). Trimming left V 1 base short and J 4 bases short, with 13 bases between. Germline lookup yields CDR1 LNHDA and CDR2 SQIVND (reference sequence). The CDR3 runs 15 residues. The CDR3 coding sequence is TGTGCCAGTAGTATAGGGCGGGGAGGGGGAGAGACCCAGTACTTC. This encodes CASSIGRGGGETQYF.

V gene TRBV5-1 combines with J gene TRBJ2-3, with 13 bases lining up with TRBD2. Germline V gene data show CDR1 as SGHRS and CDR2 as YFSETQ. The junction had 4 bases not matched to a gene; V was cut back by 4 bases and J by 2 bases. The CDR3 is 16 amino acids. This CDR3 is CASSPTSGGSTDTQYF. The DNA for the CDR3 is TGCGCCAGCAGCCCGACTAGCGGGGGGTCCACAGATACGCAGTATTTT.

The V and J genes are TRBV12-3 or TRBV12-4 and TRBJ2-7; TRBD1 matches 9 bases. The CDR3 runs 13 residues. V trimming: 5 bases; J trimming: 4 bases; junction bases outside the gene matches: 3. CDR3: CASSRGQGYEQYF. CDR3 DNA sequence: TGTGCCAGCAGTAGGGGACAGGGATACGAGCAGTACTTC.

This rearrangement joins TRBV24-1 to TRBJ2-1, with TRBD2 identical over 9 bases. This CDR3 contains 16 residues. The V and J ends lost 5 bases and 6 bases, in that order; junction bases with no gene match: 10. Germline V gene lookup returns CDR1 KGHDR and CDR2 SFDVKD. CDR3 sequence reads: CATSARGAGGPNEQFF. The CDR3 region has the DNA TGTGCCACCAGTGCCCGAGGGGCGGGGGGGCCCAATGAGCAGTTCTTC.

This chain links TRBV25-1 with TRBJ1-3, with no clear D. Germline lookup yields CDR1 MGHDK and CDR2 SYGVNS. Trimming took 5 bases from V and 2 from J, leaving 7 bases between them. This CDR3 is 13 amino acids long. Here the CDR3 reads CASSRAAGNTIYF. CDR3 DNA sequence: TGTGCCAGCAGTAGAGCGGCTGGAAACACCATATATTTT.

This sequence joins TRBV2 and TRBJ2-5; no reliable D call. Trimming took 4 bases from V and 5 from J, leaving 8 bases between them. CDR3 length: 12 residues. Germline CDR1 reads SNHLY; CDR2 reads FYNNEI. CDR3 protein: CASSGPRETQYF. For the CDR3, the DNA is TGTGCCAGCAGTGGCCCACGGGAGACCCAGTACTTC.

The V and J genes are TRBV25-1 and TRBJ2-2, with 7 bases that match TRBD2. The CDR3 is 15 amino acids. V lost 3 bases, J lost 4 bases, and 5 bases stayed unmatched. Germline loops: CDR1 MGHDK, CDR2 SYGVNS. The CDR3 DNA follows: TGTGCCAGCAGTGACCAGGGACTAATCACCGGGGAGCTGTTTTTT. It is translated as CASSDQGLITGELFF.

As to this clone: The final CDR3 position lacks the conserved phenylalanine or tryptophan, pointing to a likely read error. Because the CDR3's place on the DNA is in doubt, the DNA is left out and the CDR3 is given as listed by TCRdb. The V gene is TRBV30, the J gene TRBJ1-1; the D call TRBD1 from the table was never checked on the DNA. Ends included, the CDR3 has 11 residues. The germline CDR1 and CDR2 sequences are GTSNPN and SVGIG (reference sequence). CDR3: CAWSARTGVIT.